This TCR beta chain was sequenced for a study of radiotherapy plus CTLA-4 blockade in lung cancer. Data came from immunoSEQ multiplex PCR; TCRdb stores just in-frame clones and leaves some out. Here the sample spans roughly 100,000 clones, about four fifths being singletons. This CDR3 contains 14 residues. Germline V lookup: CDR1 SGHRS, CDR2 YFSETQ. The V gene lost 4 bases and the J gene lost 2 bases, with 11 bases spanning the gap. Sequenced here: peripheral blood, sampled from a patient treated with radiotherapy plus ipilimumab. This TCR was recovered from a human donor with non-small cell lung cancer that progressed on radiotherapy plus ipilimumab. This rearrangement joins TRBV5-1 to TRBJ2-3; D might be TRBD1 (5 bases). CDR3 in amino acids: CASSLDSYTDTQYF. CDR3 nucleotide sequence: TGCGCCAGCAGCCTAGACAGTTACACAGATACGCAGTATTTT. Variable domain in full (rest from reference TRBV5-1 and TRBJ2-3): KAGVTQTPRYLIKTRGQQVTLSCSPISGHRSVSWYQQTPGQGLQFLFEYFSETQRNKGNFPGRFSGRQFSNSRSEMNVSTLELGDSALYLCASSLDSYTDTQYFGPGTRLTVL.